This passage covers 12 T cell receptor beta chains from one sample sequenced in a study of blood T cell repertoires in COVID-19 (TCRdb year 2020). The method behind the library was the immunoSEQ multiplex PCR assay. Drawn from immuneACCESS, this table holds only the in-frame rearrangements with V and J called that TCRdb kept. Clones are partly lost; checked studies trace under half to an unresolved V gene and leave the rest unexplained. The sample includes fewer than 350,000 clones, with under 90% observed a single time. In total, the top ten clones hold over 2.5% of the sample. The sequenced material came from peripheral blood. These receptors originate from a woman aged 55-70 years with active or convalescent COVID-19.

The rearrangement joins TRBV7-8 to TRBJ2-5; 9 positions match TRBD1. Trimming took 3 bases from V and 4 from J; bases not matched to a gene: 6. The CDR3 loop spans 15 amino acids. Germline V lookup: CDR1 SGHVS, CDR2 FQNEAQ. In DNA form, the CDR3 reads TGTGCCAGCAGCTTCCGACTGGACAGGGGAGAGACCCAGTACTTC. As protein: CASSFRLDRGETQYF.

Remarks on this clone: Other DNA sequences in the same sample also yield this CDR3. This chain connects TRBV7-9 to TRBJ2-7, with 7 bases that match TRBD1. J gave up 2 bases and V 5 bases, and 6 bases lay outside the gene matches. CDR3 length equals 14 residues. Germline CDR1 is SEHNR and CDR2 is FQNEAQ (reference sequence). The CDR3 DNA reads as TGTGCCAGCAGCCCCCGGACAGGAACCTACGAGCAGTACTTC. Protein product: CASSPRTGTYEQYF.

The CDR3 reads CASSPPSGARNEQFF. The CDR3 DNA sequence: TGTGCCAGCAGCCCCCCTAGCGGGGCACGTAATGAGCAGTTCTTC. The chain has TRBV13 and TRBJ2-1, with 9 nucleotides matching TRBD2. The CDR3 runs to 15 residues. J was trimmed by 7 bases and V by 5 bases; bases with no gene match: 9. Germline V lookup: CDR1 PRHDT, CDR2 FYEKMQ (reference sequence).

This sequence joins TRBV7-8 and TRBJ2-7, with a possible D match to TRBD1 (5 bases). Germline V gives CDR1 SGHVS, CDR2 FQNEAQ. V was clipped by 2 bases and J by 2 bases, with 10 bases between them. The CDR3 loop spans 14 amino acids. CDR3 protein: CASSLTQGAYEQYF. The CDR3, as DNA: TGTGCCAGCAGCTTAACGCAGGGCGCCTACGAGCAGTACTTC.

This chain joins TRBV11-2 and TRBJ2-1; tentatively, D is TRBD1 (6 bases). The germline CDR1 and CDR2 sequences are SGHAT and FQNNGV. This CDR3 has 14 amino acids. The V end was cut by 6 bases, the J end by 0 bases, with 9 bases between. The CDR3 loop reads CASRDSSSYNEQFF. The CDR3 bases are TGTGCCAGCAGGGACAGCAGCTCCTACAATGAGCAGTTCTTC.

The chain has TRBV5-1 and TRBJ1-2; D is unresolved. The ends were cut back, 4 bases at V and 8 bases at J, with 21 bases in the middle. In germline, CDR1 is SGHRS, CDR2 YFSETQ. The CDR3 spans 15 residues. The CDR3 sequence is CASSLSTHGSKGYTF. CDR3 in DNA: TGCGCCAGCAGCCTGTCAACTCATGGGAGCAAAGGCTACACCTTC.

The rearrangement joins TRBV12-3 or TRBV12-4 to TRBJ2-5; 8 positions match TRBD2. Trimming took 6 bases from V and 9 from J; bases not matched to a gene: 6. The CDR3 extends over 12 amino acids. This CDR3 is CASRSSGRAQYF. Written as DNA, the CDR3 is TGTGCCAGCAGGTCTAGCGGGCGGGCCCAGTACTTC.

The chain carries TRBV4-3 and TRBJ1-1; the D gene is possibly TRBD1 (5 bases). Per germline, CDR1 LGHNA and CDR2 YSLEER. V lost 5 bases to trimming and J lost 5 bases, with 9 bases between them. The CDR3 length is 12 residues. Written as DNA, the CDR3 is TGCGCCAGCAGCACGGGGGGAACTGAAGCTTTCTTT. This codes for CASSTGGTEAFF.

As DNA, the CDR3 is TGTGCCAGTACTCCGGGAGCTAACTATGGCTACACCTTC. Translation gives CASTPGANYGYTF. This chain joins TRBV19 and TRBJ1-2; the D is unclear. Germline V lookup: CDR1 LNHDA, CDR2 SQIVND (reference sequence). Between the trimmed V and J ends, which lost 7 bases and 0 bases, there was a span of 9 bases. The CDR3 runs to 13 residues. The full variable domain, completed using reference TRBV19 and TRBJ1-2, is DGGITQSPKYLFRKEGQNVTLSCEQNLNHDAMYWYRQDPGQGLRLIYYSQIVNDFQKGDIAEGYSVSREKKESFPLTVTSAQKNPTAFYLCASTPGANYGYTFGSGTRLTVV.

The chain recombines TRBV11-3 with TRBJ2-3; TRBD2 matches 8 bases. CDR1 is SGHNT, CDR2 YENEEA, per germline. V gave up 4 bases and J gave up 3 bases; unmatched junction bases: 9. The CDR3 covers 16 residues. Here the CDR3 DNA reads TGTGCCAGCAGCTCCAGACATCGGGGGGGGACAGATACGCAGTATTTT. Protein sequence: CASSSRHRGGTDTQYF.

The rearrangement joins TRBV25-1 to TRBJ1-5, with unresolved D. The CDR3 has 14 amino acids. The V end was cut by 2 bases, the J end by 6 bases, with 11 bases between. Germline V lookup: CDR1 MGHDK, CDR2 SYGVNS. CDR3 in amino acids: CASSETRGGQPQHF. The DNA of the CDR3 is TGTGCCAGCAGTGAAACACGGGGAGGTCAGCCCCAGCATTTT.

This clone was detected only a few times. CDR3 bases: TGTGCCAGCAGCTTACAGGGTGCTTGGGTCGACGAGCAGTACTTC. It is translated as CASSLQGAWVDEQYF. The chain couples TRBV11-2 to TRBJ2-7; D is possibly TRBD1 (5 bases). Deletions cut 2 bases from V and 5 bases from J, with 16 bases between. The germline gives CDR1 SGHAT, CDR2 FQNNGV. The CDR3 has 15 amino acids.